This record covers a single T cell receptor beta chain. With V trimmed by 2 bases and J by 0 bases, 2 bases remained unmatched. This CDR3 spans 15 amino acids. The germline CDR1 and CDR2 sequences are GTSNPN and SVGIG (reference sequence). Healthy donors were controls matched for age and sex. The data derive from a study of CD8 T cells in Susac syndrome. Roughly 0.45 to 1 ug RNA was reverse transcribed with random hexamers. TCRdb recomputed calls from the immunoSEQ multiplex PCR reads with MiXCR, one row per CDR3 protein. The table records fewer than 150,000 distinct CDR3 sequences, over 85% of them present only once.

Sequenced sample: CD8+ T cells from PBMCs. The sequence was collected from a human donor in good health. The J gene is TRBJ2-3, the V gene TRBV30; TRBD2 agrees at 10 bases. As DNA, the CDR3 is TGTGCCTGGAGTCTGACTAGCGGGAGCACAGATACGCAGTATTTT. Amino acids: CAWSLTSGSTDTQYF.